This T cell receptor beta chain was found in a study of shared clonotypes between healthy human individuals. Study information: Researchers assigned three CD4 naive, three CD4 memory, two CD8 naive and one CD8 memory plate to each donor.

The CDR3 length is 15 residues. V dropped 0 bases and J dropped 2 bases, with 11 bases sitting between them. Germline V lookup: CDR1 WNHNN, CDR2 SYGVQD (reference sequence). Notes on the study in general: Memory subsets generally showed lower estimated richness than naive subsets.

Division of CD4+ cells produced a CD45RA+ naive subset and a CD45RA-negative memory subset. Across several immunoSEQ plates, the genomic DNA of each subset was split evenly. Clones were read by immunoSEQ multiplex PCR, and TCRdb kept only the in-frame ones, dropping some. Of about 1 million clones listed, about 76% are singletons. In its sample, this clone was seen once. What it recognizes is unknown. The sequenced material came from memory CD4+ T cells sorted from blood. The subset was: CD45RA-negative fraction. This sequence originates from a young man in good health. The chain recombines TRBV10-1 with TRBJ2-7; possible D gene TRBD2, 5 bases. CDR3 amino acids: CASSESAAGAYEQYF. The CDR3 DNA follows: TGCGCCAGCAGTGAGTCGGCGGCCGGGGCCTACGAGCAGTACTTC.